What follows is one T cell receptor (beta chain) and its context. The target antigen is unknown. PCR was performed using 60 Vbeta and 13 Jbeta primers. Measured with immunoSEQ multiplex PCR; TCRdb has only the in-frame clones, and not every one. This sample has roughly 150,000 clones, with about 81% found just once. This sample was included in a study of cytomegalovirus exposure and HLA in healthy donors. Regarding the study as a whole: The authors later linked a missense DCLRE1C variant to TCR beta V- and J-gene trimming. The investigators catalogued 150 to 200 TCR beta chains as cytomegalovirus-associated.

The CDR3 loop spans 16 amino acids. The germline V gene has CDR1 LNHDA and CDR2 SQIVND (reference sequence). Trimming left V 6 bases short and J 1 base short, with 18 bases between. The sample consisted of PBMCs. The chain joins TRBV19 to TRBJ1-2; possible D gene TRBD1, 6 bases. The sequence came from a woman in her forties or fifties in good health and CMV-seropositive. CDR3 in amino acids: CASSLPPGHGNYGYTF. CDR3 bases: TGTGCCAGTAGCCTACCACCGGGACACGGTAACTATGGCTACACCTTC. The full variable domain, in which reference TRBV19 and TRBJ1-2 provide the parts outside the CDR3, is DGGITQSPKYLFRKEGQNVTLSCEQNLNHDAMYWYRQDPGQGLRLIYYSQIVNDFQKGDIAEGYSVSREKKESFPLTVTSAQKNPTAFYLCASSLPPGHGNYGYTFGSGTRLTVV.